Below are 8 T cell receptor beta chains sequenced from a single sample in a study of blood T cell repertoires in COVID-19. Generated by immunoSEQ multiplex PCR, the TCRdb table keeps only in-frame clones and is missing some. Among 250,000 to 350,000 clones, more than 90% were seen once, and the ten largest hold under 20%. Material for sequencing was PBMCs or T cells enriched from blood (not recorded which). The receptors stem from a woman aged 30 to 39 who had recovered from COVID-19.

The CDR3, as DNA: TGTGCCAGCAGCTCGGGTGCCGACAGGGCGATAGGTGGCTACACCTTC. As protein: CASSSGADRAIGGYTF. The rearrangement uses TRBV7-9 and TRBJ1-2; 7 nucleotides line up with TRBD1. The CDR3 extends over 16 amino acids. Per germline, CDR1 SEHNR and CDR2 FQNEAQ (reference sequence). Losses at the gene ends were 4 bases for V and 7 bases for J; bases not matched to a gene: 15.

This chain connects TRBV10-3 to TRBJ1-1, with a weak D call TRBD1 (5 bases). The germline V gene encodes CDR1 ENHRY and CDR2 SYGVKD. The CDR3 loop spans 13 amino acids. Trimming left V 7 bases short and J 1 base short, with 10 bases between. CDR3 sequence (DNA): TGTGCCATCAACCAGGGTCCGAACACTGAAGCTTTCTTT. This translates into CAINQGPNTEAFF.

The CDR3 region has the DNA TGTGCCAGCACCTCGGGACAGGGTCACGAAAAACTGTTTTTT. Its translation is CASTSGQGHEKLFF. The chain combines TRBV5-8 with TRBJ1-4; TRBD1 aligns across 9 bases. V dropped 6 bases and J dropped 8; count of bases not matched to a gene: 8. This CDR3 contains 14 residues. The germline gives CDR1 SGHTS, CDR2 YDEGEE.

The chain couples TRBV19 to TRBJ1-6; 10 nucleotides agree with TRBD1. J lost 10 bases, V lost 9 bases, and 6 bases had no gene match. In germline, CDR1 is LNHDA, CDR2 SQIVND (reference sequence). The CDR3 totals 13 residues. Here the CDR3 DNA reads TGTGCCAGCTCCGGGACAGGGGTCTCACCCCTCCACTTT. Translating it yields CASSGTGVSPLHF.

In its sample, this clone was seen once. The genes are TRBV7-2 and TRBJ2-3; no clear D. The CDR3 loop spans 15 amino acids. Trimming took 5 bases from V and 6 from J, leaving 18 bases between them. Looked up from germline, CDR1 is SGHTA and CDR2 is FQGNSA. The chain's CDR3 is CASSPGTPPVDTQYF. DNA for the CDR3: TGTGCCAGCAGCCCAGGAACGCCACCGGTGGATACGCAGTATTTT. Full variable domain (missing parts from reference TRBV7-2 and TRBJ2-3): GAGVSQSPSNKVTEKGKDVELRCDPISGHTALYWYRQSLGQGLEFLIYFQGNSAPDKSGLPSDRFSAERTGGSVSTLTIQRTQQEDSAVYLCASSPGTPPVDTQYFGPGTRLTVL.

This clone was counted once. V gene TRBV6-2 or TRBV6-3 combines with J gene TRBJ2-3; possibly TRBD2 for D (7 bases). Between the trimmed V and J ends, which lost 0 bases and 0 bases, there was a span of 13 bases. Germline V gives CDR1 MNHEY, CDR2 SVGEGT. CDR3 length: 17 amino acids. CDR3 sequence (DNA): TGTGCCAGCAGTTACTCCGGGGGCGGGGGAAGCACAGATACGCAGTATTTT. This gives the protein CASSYSGGGGSTDTQYF.

The CDR3: CASSRRGRCNSNQPQHF. The CDR3 DNA reads TGCGCCAGCTCAAGGAGAGGGAGATGTAATAGCAATCAGCCCCAGCATTTT. The chain combines TRBV23-1 with TRBJ1-5; D uncertain. TRBV23-1 is identified as an open reading frame with a role that is uncertain. This CDR3 is built from 17 residues. Trimming pared 8 bases from V and 0 bases from J, leaving 20 bases between.

This CDR3 is CASRLSGGPRYNEQFF. The DNA of the CDR3 is TGTGCCAGCAGACTCAGCGGGGGTCCGAGATACAATGAGCAGTTCTTC. This chain links TRBV13 with TRBJ2-1; 8 bases line up with TRBD2. Germline loops: CDR1 PRHDT, CDR2 FYEKMQ (reference sequence). J lost 4 bases, V lost 6 bases, and 11 bases had no gene match. The CDR3 is made up of 16 amino acids.